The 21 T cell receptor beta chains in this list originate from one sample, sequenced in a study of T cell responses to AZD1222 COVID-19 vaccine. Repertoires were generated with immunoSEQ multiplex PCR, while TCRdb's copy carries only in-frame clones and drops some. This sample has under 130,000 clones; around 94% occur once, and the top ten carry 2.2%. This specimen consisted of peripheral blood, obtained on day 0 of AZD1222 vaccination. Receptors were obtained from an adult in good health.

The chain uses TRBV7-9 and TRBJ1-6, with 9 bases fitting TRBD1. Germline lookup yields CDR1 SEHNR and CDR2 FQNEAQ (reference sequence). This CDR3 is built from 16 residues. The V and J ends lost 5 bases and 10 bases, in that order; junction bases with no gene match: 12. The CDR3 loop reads CASSDPGTGIYSPLHF. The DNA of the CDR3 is TGTGCCAGCAGCGACCCAGGGACAGGGATATACTCACCCCTCCACTTT. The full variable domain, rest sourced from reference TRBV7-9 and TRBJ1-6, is DTGVSQNPRHKITKRGQNVTFRCDPISEHNRLYWYRQTLGQGPEFLTYFQNEAQLEKSRLLSDRFSAERPKGSFSTLEIQRTEQGDSAMYLCASSDPGTGIYSPLHFGNGTRLTVT.

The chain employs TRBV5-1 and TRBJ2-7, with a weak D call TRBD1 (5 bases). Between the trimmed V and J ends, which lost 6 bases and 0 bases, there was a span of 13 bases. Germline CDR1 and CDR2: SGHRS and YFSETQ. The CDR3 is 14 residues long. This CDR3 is CASNQGTSSYEQYF. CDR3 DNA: TGCGCCAGCAACCAGGGCACCTCCTCCTACGAGCAGTACTTC.

The CDR3, as DNA: TGTGCCAGCAGCCCGCCGGGACTAGCGGGAGGTCTCGGGGAGCTGTTTTTT. Its translation is CASSPPGLAGGLGELFF. V gene TRBV7-6 combines with J gene TRBJ2-2, with 15 bases that match TRBD2. The CDR3 runs 17 residues. Trimming at V came to 5 bases and at J to 7 bases, leaving 8 bases not matched to a gene. CDR1 is SGHVS and CDR2 is FNYEAQ in the germline V gene.

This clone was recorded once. The CDR3 nucleotides read TGTGCCAGCAGCCAAGCAAGGGAGGCCAGGTTCCATGAGCAGTTCTTC. Translated, it gives CASSQAREARFHEQFF. The chain links TRBV4-2 to TRBJ2-1; perhaps TRBD2 as D (6 bases). The V and J ends lost 1 base and 8 bases respectively, with 18 bases between them. Germline V lookup: CDR1 LGHNA, CDR2 YNFKEQ. The CDR3 has 16 residues.

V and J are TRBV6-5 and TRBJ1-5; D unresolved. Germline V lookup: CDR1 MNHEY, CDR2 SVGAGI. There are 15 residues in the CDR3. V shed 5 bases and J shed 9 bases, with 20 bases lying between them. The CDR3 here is CASSPTTGGIRPQHF. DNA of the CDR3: TGTGCCAGCAGTCCCACGACGGGAGGGATCCGGCCCCAGCATTTT.

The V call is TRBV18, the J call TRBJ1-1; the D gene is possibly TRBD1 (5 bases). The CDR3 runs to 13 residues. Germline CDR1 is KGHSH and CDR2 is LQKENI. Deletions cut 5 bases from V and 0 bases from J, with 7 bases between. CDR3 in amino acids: CASSRDLNTEAFF. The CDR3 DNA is TGTGCCAGCTCAAGGGACCTGAACACTGAAGCTTTCTTT.

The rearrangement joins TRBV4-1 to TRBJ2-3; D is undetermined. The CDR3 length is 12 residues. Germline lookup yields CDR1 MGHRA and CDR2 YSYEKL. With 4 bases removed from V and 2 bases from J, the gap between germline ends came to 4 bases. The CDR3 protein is CASSPTTDTQYF. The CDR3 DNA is TGCGCCAGCAGCCCAACCACAGATACGCAGTATTTT.

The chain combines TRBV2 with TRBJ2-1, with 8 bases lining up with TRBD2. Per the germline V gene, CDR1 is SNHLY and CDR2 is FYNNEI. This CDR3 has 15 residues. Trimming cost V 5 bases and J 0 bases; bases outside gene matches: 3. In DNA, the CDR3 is TGTGCCAGCAGTAGAACTAGCGGCTCCTACAATGAGCAGTTCTTC. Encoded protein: CASSRTSGSYNEQFF.

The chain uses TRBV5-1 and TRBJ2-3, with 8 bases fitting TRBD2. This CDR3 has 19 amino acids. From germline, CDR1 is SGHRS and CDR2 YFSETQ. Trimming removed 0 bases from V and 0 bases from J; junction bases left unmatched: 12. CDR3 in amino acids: CASSLVVAGLASSTDTQYF. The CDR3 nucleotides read TGCGCCAGCAGCTTGGTAGTAGCGGGGCTCGCTAGTAGCACAGATACGCAGTATTTT.

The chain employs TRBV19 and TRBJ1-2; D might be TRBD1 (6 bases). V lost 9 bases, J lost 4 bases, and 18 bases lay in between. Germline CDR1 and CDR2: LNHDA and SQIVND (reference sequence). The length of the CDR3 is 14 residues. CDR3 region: CASHAQQGFYGYTF. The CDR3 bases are TGTGCCAGCCACGCCCAACAGGGTTTCTATGGCTACACCTTC.

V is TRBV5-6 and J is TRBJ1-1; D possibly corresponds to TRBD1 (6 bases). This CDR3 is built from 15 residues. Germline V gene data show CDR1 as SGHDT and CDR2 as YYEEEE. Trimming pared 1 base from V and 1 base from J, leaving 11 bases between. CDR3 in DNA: TGTGCCAGCAGCTTGTGGGGGCGCGGGAACACTGAAGCTTTCTTT. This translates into CASSLWGRGNTEAFF.

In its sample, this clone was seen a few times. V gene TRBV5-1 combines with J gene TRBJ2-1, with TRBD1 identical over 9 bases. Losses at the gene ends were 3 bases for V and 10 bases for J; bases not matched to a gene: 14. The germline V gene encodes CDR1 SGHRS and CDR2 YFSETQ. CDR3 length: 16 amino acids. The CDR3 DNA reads TGCGCCAGCAGCTCGGGGGACAGGGTAGCGGAAGGCGAGCAGTTCTTC. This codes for CASSSGDRVAEGEQFF. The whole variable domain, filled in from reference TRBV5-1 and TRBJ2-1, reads KAGVTQTPRYLIKTRGQQVTLSCSPISGHRSVSWYQQTPGQGLQFLFEYFSETQRNKGNFPGRFSGRQFSNSRSEMNVSTLELGDSALYLCASSSGDRVAEGEQFFGPGTRLTVL.

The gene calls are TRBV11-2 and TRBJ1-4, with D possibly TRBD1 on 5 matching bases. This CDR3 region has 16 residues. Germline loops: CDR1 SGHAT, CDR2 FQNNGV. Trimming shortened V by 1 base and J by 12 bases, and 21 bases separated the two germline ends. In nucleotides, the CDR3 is TGTGCCAGCAGCTTAGGGGCGCAGGGACCGCATTGGGAACTGTTTTTT. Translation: CASSLGAQGPHWELFF.

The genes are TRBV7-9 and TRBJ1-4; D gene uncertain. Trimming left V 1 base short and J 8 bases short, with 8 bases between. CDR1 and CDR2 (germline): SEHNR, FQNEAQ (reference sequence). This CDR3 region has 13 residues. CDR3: CASSLVEREKLFF. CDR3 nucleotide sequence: TGTGCCAGCAGCTTAGTCGAGAGGGAAAAACTGTTTTTT.

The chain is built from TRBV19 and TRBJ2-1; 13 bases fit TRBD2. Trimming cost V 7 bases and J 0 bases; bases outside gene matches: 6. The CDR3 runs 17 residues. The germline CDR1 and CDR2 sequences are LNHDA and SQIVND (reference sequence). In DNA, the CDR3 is TGTGCCAGTACCCCGGGACTAGCGGGAAACTCCTACAATGAGCAGTTCTTC. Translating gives CASTPGLAGNSYNEQFF.

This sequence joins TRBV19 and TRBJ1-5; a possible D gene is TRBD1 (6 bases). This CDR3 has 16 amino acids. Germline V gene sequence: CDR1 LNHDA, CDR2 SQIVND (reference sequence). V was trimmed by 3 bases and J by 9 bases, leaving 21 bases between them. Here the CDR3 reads CASSIYLQGAEGPQHF. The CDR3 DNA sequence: TGTGCCAGTAGTATCTATTTACAGGGAGCCGAGGGGCCCCAGCATTTT.

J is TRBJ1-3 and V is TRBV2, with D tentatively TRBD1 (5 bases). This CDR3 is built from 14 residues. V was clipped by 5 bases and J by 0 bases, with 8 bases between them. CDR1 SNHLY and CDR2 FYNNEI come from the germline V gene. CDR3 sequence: CASSWGGSGNTIYF. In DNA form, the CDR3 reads TGTGCCAGCAGTTGGGGCGGCTCTGGAAACACCATATATTTT.

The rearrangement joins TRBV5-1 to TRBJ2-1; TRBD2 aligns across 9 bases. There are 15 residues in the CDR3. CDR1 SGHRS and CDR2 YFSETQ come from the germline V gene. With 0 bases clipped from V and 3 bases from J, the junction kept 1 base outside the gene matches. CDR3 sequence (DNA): TGCGCCAGCAGCTTGGTAGCGGGGGACTACAATGAGCAGTTCTTC. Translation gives CASSLVAGDYNEQFF.

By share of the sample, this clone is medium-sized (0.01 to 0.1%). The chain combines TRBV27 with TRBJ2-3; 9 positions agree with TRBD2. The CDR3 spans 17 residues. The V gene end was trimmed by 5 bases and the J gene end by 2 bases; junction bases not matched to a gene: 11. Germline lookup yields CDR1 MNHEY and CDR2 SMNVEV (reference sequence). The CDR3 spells CASSQAGTSRDTDTQYF. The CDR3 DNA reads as TGTGCCAGCAGTCAAGCCGGGACTAGCAGAGACACAGATACGCAGTATTTT.

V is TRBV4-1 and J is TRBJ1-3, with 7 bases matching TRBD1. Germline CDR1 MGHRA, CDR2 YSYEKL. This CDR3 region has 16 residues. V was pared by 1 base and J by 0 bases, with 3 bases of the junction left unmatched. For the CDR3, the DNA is TGCGCCAGCAGCCAAGGGGGGACAGTCTCTGGAAACACCATATATTTT. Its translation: CASSQGGTVSGNTIYF.

CDR3 region: CASSLVTVKNTEAFF. As DNA, the CDR3 is TGTGCCAGCAGCTTGGTGACGGTGAAGAACACTGAAGCTTTCTTT. This chain joins TRBV7-9 and TRBJ1-1; D unclear. Germline CDR1 reads SEHNR; CDR2 reads FQNEAQ (reference sequence). Trimming cost V 3 bases and J 1 base, with 12 bases left between them. The CDR3 spans 15 residues.